The 23 T cell receptor beta chains listed next were all sequenced from one sample in a study of OX40 agonist ivuxolimab in advanced cancers. Some clones are missing from TCRdb's copy, which holds only in-frame ones; the method was immunoSEQ multiplex PCR. The sample holds 50,000 to 65,000 clones; around four fifths are singletons and the top ten take approximately 0.62%. The sequences come from CD4+ or CD8+ T cells sorted from blood, collected in a trial of the OX40 agonist ivuxolimab. Receptors were obtained from an adult with an advanced solid tumor such as melanoma, head and neck, liver or kidney cancer.

This clone was counted between two and nine times. This chain links TRBV5-6 with TRBJ2-7; D may match TRBD1 or TRBD2 (5 bases each). Germline V gene data show CDR1 as SGHDT and CDR2 as YYEEEE. V lost 4 bases to trimming and J lost 2 bases, with 19 bases between them. The CDR3 extends over 16 amino acids. The CDR3 sequence is CASSLEWDGETYEQYF. The CDR3 coding sequence is TGTGCCAGCAGCCTAGAGTGGGACGGGGAAACCTACGAGCAGTACTTC.

The genes are TRBV28 and TRBJ1-2, with D perhaps TRBD1 (5 bases). Trimming took off 1 base at V and 0 bases at J, with 9 bases between the two ends. Germline V gene lookup returns CDR1 MDHEN and CDR2 SYDVKM. This CDR3 is 15 amino acids long. CDR3 sequence: CASSLYPGPNYGYTF. CDR3 sequence (DNA): TGTGCCAGCAGTTTATACCCAGGGCCTAACTATGGCTACACCTTC.

This sequence joins TRBV5-6 and TRBJ2-3; a possible D gene is TRBD2 (6 bases). The germline V gene has CDR1 SGHDT and CDR2 YYEEEE. V was trimmed by 3 bases and J by 2 bases, leaving 16 bases between them. The CDR3 extends over 16 amino acids. The CDR3 spells CASSSPGTPLTDTQYF. DNA of the CDR3: TGTGCCAGCAGCTCGCCCGGGACTCCGCTCACAGATACGCAGTATTTT.

The chain is built from TRBV5-1 and TRBJ1-1; no clear D gene. The CDR3 length is 14 residues. The germline gives CDR1 SGHRS, CDR2 YFSETQ. The V and J ends lost 0 bases and 3 bases respectively, with 9 bases between them. The CDR3 DNA sequence: TGCGCCAGCAGCTTGGGGCAGACTGACACTGAAGCTTTCTTT. Translated, it gives CASSLGQTDTEAFF.

The gene calls are TRBV5-8 and TRBJ1-5, with unresolved D. This CDR3 comprises 13 residues. The V end was cut by 0 bases, the J end by 3 bases, with 4 bases between. From germline, CDR1 is SGHTS and CDR2 YDEGEE. The CDR3 DNA reads TGTGCCAGCAGCTTGGGCCTCAATCAGCCCCAGCATTTT. Amino acid sequence: CASSLGLNQPQHF.

The V and J genes are TRBV6-1 and TRBJ1-2, with D perhaps TRBD1 (5 bases). The germline V gene has CDR1 MNHNS and CDR2 SASEGT. The length of the CDR3 is 12 residues. V was pared by 1 base and J by 5 bases, with 5 bases between. In DNA form, the CDR3 reads TGTGCCAGCAGTGAAGGGGGGTATGGCTACACCTTC. It codes for CASSEGGYGYTF.

V is TRBV11-2 and J is TRBJ2-2; 7 bases are a match to TRBD1. J gave up 4 bases and V 1 base, and 6 bases lay outside the gene matches. Germline-derived CDR1 and CDR2 are SGHAT and FQNNGV. The CDR3 totals 16 residues. The chain's CDR3 is CASSLVRQGPTGELFF. The CDR3 nucleotides read TGTGCCAGCAGCTTAGTACGACAGGGCCCCACCGGGGAGCTGTTTTTT.

The rearrangement joins TRBV4-1 to TRBJ1-1; maybe TRBD1 (6 bases). The CDR3 covers 16 residues. The germline V and J ends were trimmed by 8 bases and 3 bases, with 22 bases remaining between them. Looked up from germline, CDR1 is MGHRA and CDR2 is YSYEKL. DNA of the CDR3: TGCGCCAGCGTGGGGGGGCGACGCCCCGTGGACACTGAAGCTTTCTTT. The encoded protein is CASVGGRRPVDTEAFF.

V and J are TRBV6-6 and TRBJ2-7; weak D call: TRBD1 (5 bases). Trimming stripped 2 bases from V and 2 bases from J, with 7 bases between. This CDR3 is 13 amino acids long. Germline V CDR1 and CDR2: MNHNY, SVGAGI (reference sequence). CDR3 nucleotides: TGTGCCAGCAGTTACGACAGCACCTACGAGCAGTACTTC. Translating it yields CASSYDSTYEQYF.

The genes are TRBV2 and TRBJ2-7; D not resolved. The ends were cut back, 5 bases at V and 1 base at J, with 12 bases in the middle. The germline CDR1 and CDR2 sequences are SNHLY and FYNNEI. CDR3 length: 14 residues. CDR3 nucleotides: TGTGCCAGCAGTCGGCAGGAGCTTTCCTACGAGCAGTACTTC. Protein sequence: CASSRQELSYEQYF.

Regarding this clone: The sample has other DNA sequences that encode this CDR3 too. The chain has TRBV9 and TRBJ1-3; the D gene is possibly TRBD1 (5 bases). The germline V and J ends were trimmed by 0 bases and 2 bases, with 9 bases remaining between them. CDR3 length equals 15 residues. Per the germline V gene, CDR1 is SGDLS and CDR2 is YYNGEE. CDR3 loop: CASSVGLGPGNTIYF. DNA of the CDR3: TGTGCCAGCAGCGTAGGTCTGGGGCCTGGAAACACCATATATTTT.

This chain connects TRBV5-1 to TRBJ1-5; D is possibly TRBD1 (5 bases). CDR1 and CDR2 from the germline V gene are SGHRS and YFSETQ. Deletions cut 4 bases from V and 0 bases from J, with 11 bases between. This CDR3 spans 15 amino acids. Written as DNA, the CDR3 is TGCGCCAGCAGCGAAGGACAAGATAGCAATCAGCCCCAGCATTTT. Translated, it gives CASSEGQDSNQPQHF.

The chain uses TRBV19 and TRBJ1-5, with TRBD1 as a possible D gene (5 bases). V was clipped by 4 bases and J by 7 bases, with 11 bases between them. This CDR3 is 13 amino acids long. CDR1 LNHDA and CDR2 SQIVND come from the germline V gene (reference sequence). The chain's CDR3 is CASSTRQNQPQHF. The DNA for the CDR3 is TGTGCCAGTAGTACCCGACAGAACCAGCCCCAGCATTTT. Variable domain in full (rest from reference TRBV19 and TRBJ1-5): DGGITQSPKYLFRKEGQNVTLSCEQNLNHDAMYWYRQDPGQGLRLIYYSQIVNDFQKGDIAEGYSVSREKKESFPLTVTSAQKNPTAFYLCASSTRQNQPQHFGDGTRLSIL.

This chain uses TRBV21-1 with TRBJ2-7; the table names TRBD2, a call not compared with the DNA. TRBV21-1 is a pseudogene. CDR3 length: 11 amino acids. The CDR3 spells CTGLATYEQYF. In nucleotides, the CDR3 is TGCACGGGACTAGCGACCTACGAGCAGTACTTC.

This clone is a singleton in its sample. The chain employs TRBV28 and TRBJ2-7; perhaps TRBD2 as D (6 bases). This CDR3 region has 16 residues. In germline, CDR1 is MDHEN, CDR2 SYDVKM. V was cut by 5 bases and J by 3 bases, with 20 bases left in between. Here the CDR3 reads CASSGGRQFLYYEQYF. Here the CDR3 DNA reads TGTGCCAGCAGTGGGGGGAGACAGTTCCTATACTACGAGCAGTACTTC. Based on the CDR3 plus reference TRBV28 and TRBJ2-7, the full variable domain is DVKVTQSSRYLVKRTGEKVFLECVQDMDHENMFWYRQDPGLGLRLIYFSYDVKMKEKGDIPEGYSVSREKKERFSLILESASTNQTSMYLCASSGGRQFLYYEQYFGPGTRLTVT.

This clone was seen just once. This rearrangement joins TRBV7-3 to TRBJ1-6; D perhaps matches TRBD1 (5 bases). The length of the CDR3 is 14 residues. V dropped 3 bases and J dropped 6 bases, with 9 bases sitting between them. Germline-derived CDR1 and CDR2 are SGHTA and FQGTGA. The CDR3 sequence: CASSFPGPNSPLHF. CDR3 nucleotides: TGTGCCAGCAGCTTCCCAGGGCCTAATTCACCCCTCCACTTT.

The chain carries TRBV2 and TRBJ1-2; D is perhaps TRBD1 (6 bases). The ends were cut back, 4 bases at V and 4 bases at J, with 13 bases in the middle. This CDR3 is 14 amino acids long. Germline V gene data show CDR1 as SNHLY and CDR2 as FYNNEI. The CDR3 here is CASSVTGSGYGYTF. Here the CDR3 DNA reads TGTGCCAGCAGTGTAACAGGGTCGGGCTATGGCTACACCTTC.

By sample share, this clone is medium-sized. V is TRBV11-3 and J is TRBJ2-4; TRBD2 is a possible D gene (5 bases). V shed 1 base and J shed 0 bases, with 10 bases lying between them. The CDR3 has 16 residues. Germline lookup yields CDR1 SGHNT and CDR2 YENEEA. CDR3 sequence (DNA): TGTGCCAGCAGCTTAGGCGGTGGACTAGCCAAAAACATTCAGTACTTC. Its protein is CASSLGGGLAKNIQYF. Variable domain in full (rest from reference TRBV11-3 and TRBJ2-4): EAGVVQSPRYKIIEKKQPVAFWCNPISGHNTLYWYLQNLGQGPELLIRYENEEAVDDSQLPKDRFSAERLKGVDSTLKIQPAELGDSAVYLCASSLGGGLAKNIQYFGAGTRLSVL.

The chain is built from TRBV29-1 and TRBJ2-5, with D tentatively TRBD1 or TRBD2 (6 bases each). With the DNA end fitting TRBJ2-7 better, the J assignment may be wrong. The CDR3 covers 12 residues. The germline gives CDR1 SQVTM, CDR2 ANQGSEA. The CDR3 DNA is TGCAGCGCCGAGGGGGGAGGTTACGAGCAGTACTTC. This encodes CSAEGGGYEQYF.

The chain links TRBV7-2 to TRBJ2-1, with 10 bases matching TRBD2. The CDR3 is made up of 16 amino acids. V shed 0 bases and J 2 bases; nucleotides not matched to a gene: 1. CDR1 is SGHTA and CDR2 is FQGNSA in the germline V gene. This CDR3 reads CASSLASGGTYNEQFF. The DNA of the CDR3 is TGTGCCAGCAGCTTAGCTAGCGGGGGGACCTACAATGAGCAGTTCTTC. Drawing the rest from reference TRBV7-2 and TRBJ2-1, the complete variable domain is GAGVSQSPSNKVTEKGKDVELRCDPISGHTALYWYRQSLGQGLEFLIYFQGNSAPDKSGLPSDRFSAERTGGSVSTLTIQRTQQEDSAVYLCASSLASGGTYNEQFFGPGTRLTVL.

The rearrangement links TRBV21-1 to TRBJ2-2. TRBV21-1 is tagged as a pseudogene. The CDR3 loop spans 16 amino acids. The CDR3 DNA reads as TGTGCCACCGGGGGGTGGGACAGAATGAGCACCGGGGAGCTGTTTTTT. It is translated as CATGGWDRMSTGELFF.

In this sample, this clone turned up a few times. The CDR3 nucleotides are TGTGCCAGCAGCTTGGTTTCGGCCGGGGAGCTGTTTTTT. The encoded protein is CASSLVSAGELFF. The chain uses TRBV5-4 and TRBJ2-2; no definite D call. Trimming pared 0 bases from V and 6 bases from J, leaving 6 bases between. There are 13 residues in the CDR3. Germline CDR1 and CDR2: SGHNT and YYREEE (reference sequence).

This chain joins TRBV5-6 and TRBJ2-7; 12 nucleotides align to TRBD1. The CDR3 extends over 16 amino acids. CDR1 SGHDT and CDR2 YYEEEE come from the germline V gene. J gave up 0 bases and V 4 bases, and 5 bases lay outside the gene matches. DNA of the CDR3: TGTGCCAGCAGCCTTGGGACAGGGGGCAACTCCTACGAGCAGTACTTC. The encoded protein is CASSLGTGGNSYEQYF.